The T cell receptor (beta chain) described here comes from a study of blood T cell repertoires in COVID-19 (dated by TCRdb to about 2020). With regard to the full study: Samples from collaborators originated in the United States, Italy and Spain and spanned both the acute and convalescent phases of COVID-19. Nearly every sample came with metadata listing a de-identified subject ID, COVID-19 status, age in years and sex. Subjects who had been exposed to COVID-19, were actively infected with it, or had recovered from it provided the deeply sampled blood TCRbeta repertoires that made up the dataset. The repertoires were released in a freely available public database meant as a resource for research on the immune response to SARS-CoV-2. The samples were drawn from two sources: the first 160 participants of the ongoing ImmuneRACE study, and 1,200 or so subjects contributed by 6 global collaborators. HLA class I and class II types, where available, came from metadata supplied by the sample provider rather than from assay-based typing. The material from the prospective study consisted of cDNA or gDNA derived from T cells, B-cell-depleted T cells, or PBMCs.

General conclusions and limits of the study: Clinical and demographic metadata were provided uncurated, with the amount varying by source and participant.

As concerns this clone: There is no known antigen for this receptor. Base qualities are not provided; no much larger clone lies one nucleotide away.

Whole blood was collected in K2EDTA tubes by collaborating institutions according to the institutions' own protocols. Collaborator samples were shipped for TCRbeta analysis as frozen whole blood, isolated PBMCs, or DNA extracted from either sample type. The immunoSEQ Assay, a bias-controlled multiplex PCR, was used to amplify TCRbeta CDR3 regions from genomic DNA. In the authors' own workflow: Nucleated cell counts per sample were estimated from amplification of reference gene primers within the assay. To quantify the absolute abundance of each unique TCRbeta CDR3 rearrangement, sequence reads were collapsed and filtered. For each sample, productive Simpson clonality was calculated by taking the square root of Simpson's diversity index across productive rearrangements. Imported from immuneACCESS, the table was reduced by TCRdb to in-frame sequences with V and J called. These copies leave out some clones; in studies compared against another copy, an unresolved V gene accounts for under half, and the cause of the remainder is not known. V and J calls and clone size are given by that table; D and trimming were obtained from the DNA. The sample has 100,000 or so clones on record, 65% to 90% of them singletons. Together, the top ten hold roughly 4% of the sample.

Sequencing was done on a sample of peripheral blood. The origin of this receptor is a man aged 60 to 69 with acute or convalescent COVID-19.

The CDR3 amino acid sequence is: CASSLEAHRSHEQYF. At the DNA level, the sequence is TGCGCCAGCAGCTTGGAGGCTCATAGGAGCCACGAGCAGTACTTC. The rearrangement combines TRBV5-1 with TRBJ2-7; the D segment cannot be called with confidence. CDR1 and CDR2 (SGHRS, YFSETQ) derive from the germline V gene. The CDR3 has 15 amino acids, counting the end cysteine and phenylalanine. Kept here is only the CDR3 DNA, which spans 45 bases and is read in frame from base 1. Cut back by 0 bases and 5 bases, the V and J ends lie 15 bases apart.